What follows is one T cell receptor beta chain and its context. This entry comes from a study of blood T cell repertoires in COVID-19. The V end lost 5 bases, the J end lost 4 bases, and 14 bases lay between the germline ends. The CDR3 has 14 residues. Germline V gene data show CDR1 as MRHNA and CDR2 as SNTAGT. Per the original data handling: Amplification with reference gene primers provided the estimates of nucleated cell counts. The method was immunoSEQ multiplex PCR; TCRdb's version includes in-frame clones alone and lacks a portion of them. V and J calls and clone size follow that table, whereas D and trimming were derived from the DNA. The data hold fewer than 100,000 clones, with 87% observed a single time.

The sample was peripheral blood. This receptor was identified in an older man with acute or convalescent COVID-19. The chain carries TRBV6-4 and TRBJ1-1; D is possibly TRBD1 (5 bases). DNA for the CDR3: TGTGCCAGCAGTCCCTCCTCGGGGGGCACTGAAGCTTTCTTT. Translated, it gives CASSPSSGGTEAFF.